This T cell receptor beta chain was documented in a study of T-cell memory formation after mild COVID-19. TCRdb called the 5' RACE reads again in MiXCR, with one record for every CDR3 protein. This sample has about 430,000 distinct CDR3 sequences, with roughly 24% found just once. The CDR3 runs to 13 residues. CDR1 is MNHEY, CDR2 SVGAGI, per germline. V was trimmed by 2 bases and J by 7 bases, leaving 8 bases between them. V gene TRBV6-5 combines with J gene TRBJ2-2; a weak D match, TRBD2 (5 bases). This TCR came from an adult woman who had mild COVID-19 (a few samples of this study predate the infection). Cell type and time point are not known. The sequencing sample was made of PBMCs or a T cell subset sorted from them (not recorded which). The CDR3 loop is CASSYPGIGELFF. CDR3 nucleotide sequence: TGTGCCAGCAGTTACCCGGGGATCGGGGAGCTGTTTTTT.